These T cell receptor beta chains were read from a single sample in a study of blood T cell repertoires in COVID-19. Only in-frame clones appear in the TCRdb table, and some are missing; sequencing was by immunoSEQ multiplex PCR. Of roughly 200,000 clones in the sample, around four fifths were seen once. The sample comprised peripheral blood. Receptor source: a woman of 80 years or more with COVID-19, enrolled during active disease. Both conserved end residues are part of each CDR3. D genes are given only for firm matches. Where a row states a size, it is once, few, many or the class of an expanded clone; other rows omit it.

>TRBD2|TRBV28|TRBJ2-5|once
CASSLGLAGDQETQYF
TGTGCCAGCAGTCTGGGACTAGCGGGGGACCAAGAGACCCAGTACTTC
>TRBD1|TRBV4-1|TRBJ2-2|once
CASSKEQGSTNTGELFF
TGCGCCAGCAGTAAAGAACAGGGGTCAACGAACACCGGGGAGCTGTTTTTT
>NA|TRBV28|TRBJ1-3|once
CASSPGQLSGNTIYF
TGTGCCAGCAGCCCTGGACAGCTCTCTGGAAACACCATATATTTT
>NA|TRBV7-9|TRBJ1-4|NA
CASSTGVGLPGNEKLFF
TGTGCCAGCAGCACGGGGGTCGGTCTCCCAGGTAATGAAAAACTGTTTTTT
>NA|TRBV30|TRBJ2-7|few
CAWSRQSSYEQYF
TGTGCCTGGAGCAGACAGAGCTCCTACGAGCAGTACTTC
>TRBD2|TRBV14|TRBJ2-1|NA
CASTASLADYNEQFF
TGTGCCAGCACCGCTAGTCTAGCGGATTACAATGAGCAGTTCTTC
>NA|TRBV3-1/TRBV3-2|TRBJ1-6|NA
CASSQGFRGSGSYNSPLHF
TGTGCCAGCAGCCAAGGTTTTAGGGGGTCGGGTTCCTATAATTCACCCCTCCACTTT
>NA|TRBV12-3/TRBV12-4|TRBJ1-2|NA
CASTRGTAFGYTF
TGTGCCAGCACCAGGGGCACGGCCTTTGGCTACACCTTC
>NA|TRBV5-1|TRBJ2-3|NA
CASSLYWTGVQDTQYF
TGCGCCAGCAGCTTATATTGGACGGGGGTTCAAGATACGCAGTATTTT
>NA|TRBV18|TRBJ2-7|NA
CASSPPDRSSYEQYF
TGTGCCAGCTCACCACCCGACAGGAGCTCCTACGAGCAGTACTTC
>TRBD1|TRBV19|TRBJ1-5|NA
CASSTTGENQPQHF
TGTGCCAGTAGTACGACAGGGGAAAATCAGCCCCAGCATTTT
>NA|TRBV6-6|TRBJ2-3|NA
CASSYFGGRGTDTQYF
TGTGCCAGCAGTTACTTCGGGGGGCGGGGCACAGATACGCAGTATTTT
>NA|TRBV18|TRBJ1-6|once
CANARDTDNSPLHF
TGTGCCAACGCCCGGGATACCGATAATTCACCCCTCCACTTT
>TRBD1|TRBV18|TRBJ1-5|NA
CASSPQGGDQPQHF
TGTGCCAGCTCACCACAAGGGGGCGACCAGCCCCAGCATTTT
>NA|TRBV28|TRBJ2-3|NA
CASSPLPRDGGDTQYF
TGTGCCAGCAGTCCTCTCCCTAGGGACGGGGGAGATACGCAGTATTTT
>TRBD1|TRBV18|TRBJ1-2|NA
CASSPNLWTGDGYTF
TGTGCCAGCTCACCTAATCTTTGGACAGGGGATGGCTACACCTTC
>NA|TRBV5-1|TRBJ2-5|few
CASSSVWGGQETQYF
TGCGCCAGCAGCTCGGTTTGGGGAGGCCAAGAGACCCAGTACTTC
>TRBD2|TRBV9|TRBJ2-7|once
CASSGTGLANEEQYF
TGTGCCAGCAGCGGAACGGGACTAGCTAACGAAGAGCAGTACTTC
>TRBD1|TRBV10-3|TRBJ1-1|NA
CAISESALTGVEAFF
TGTGCCATCAGTGAGTCGGCCCTTACAGGGGTTGAAGCTTTCTTT
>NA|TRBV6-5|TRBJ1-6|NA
CASTGQSFYSPLHF
TGTGCCAGCACAGGACAGAGTTTTTATTCACCCCTCCACTTT
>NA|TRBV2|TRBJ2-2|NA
CASTLGGYRNTGELFF
TGTGCCAGCACTCTGGGCGGGTATAGGAACACCGGGGAGCTGTTTTTT
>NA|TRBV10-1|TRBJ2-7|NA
CASTDKRYEQYF
TGCGCCAGCACCGACAAAAGGTACGAGCAGTACTTC
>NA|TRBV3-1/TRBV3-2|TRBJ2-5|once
CASSNRDNRQETQYF
TGTGCCAGCTCTAACCGGGACAATCGCCAAGAGACCCAGTACTTC
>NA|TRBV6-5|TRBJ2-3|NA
CASRNQGTTDTQYF
TGTGCCAGCAGGAATCAGGGGACCACAGATACGCAGTATTTT
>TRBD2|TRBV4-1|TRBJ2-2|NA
CASSHGGANTGELFF
TGCGCCAGCAGTCACGGGGGGGCGAACACCGGGGAGCTGTTTTTT
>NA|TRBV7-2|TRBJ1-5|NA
CASSFGGPNQPQHF
TGTGCCAGCAGCTTCGGGGGGCCAAATCAGCCCCAGCATTTT
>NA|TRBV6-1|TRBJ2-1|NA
CAASPGGGMNEQFF
TGTGCCGCTTCGCCGGGGGGCGGAATGAATGAGCAGTTCTTC
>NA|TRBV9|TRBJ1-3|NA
CASSVLGQSLSGNTIYF
TGTGCCAGCAGCGTACTCGGACAGTCCCTCTCTGGAAACACCATATATTTT
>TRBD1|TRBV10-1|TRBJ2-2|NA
CASSSGGANTGELFF
TGCGCCAGCAGTTCAGGGGGCGCGAACACCGGGGAGCTGTTTTTT
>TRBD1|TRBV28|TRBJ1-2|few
CASSLPGQANYGYTF
TGTGCCAGCAGTTTACCCGGACAGGCGAACTATGGCTACACCTTC
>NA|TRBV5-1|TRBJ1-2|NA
CASSLVLGGYGYTF
TGCGCCAGCAGCTTGGTGCTAGGGGGCTATGGCTACACCTTC
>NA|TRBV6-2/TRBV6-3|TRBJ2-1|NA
CASSRREGATGDEQFF
TGTGCCAGCAGTAGACGGGAAGGCGCCACGGGGGATGAGCAGTTCTTC
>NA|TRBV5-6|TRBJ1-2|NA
CASSSQGTNYGYTF
TGTGCCAGCAGCTCCCAGGGGACTAACTATGGCTACACCTTC
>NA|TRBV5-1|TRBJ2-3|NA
CASSGPRTEGTDTQYF
TGCGCCAGCAGCGGTCCCAGGACAGAAGGCACAGATACGCAGTATTTT
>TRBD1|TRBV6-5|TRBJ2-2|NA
CASRKGTANTGELFF
TGTGCCAGCAGAAAGGGGACAGCGAACACCGGGGAGCTGTTTTTT